A selection of T cell receptor beta chains follows, all from one sample in a study of blood T cell repertoires in COVID-19. Sequencing was performed with immunoSEQ multiplex PCR; in TCRdb, only in-frame clones are kept and a portion is missing. The table records roughly 80,000 clones, 75% to 85% of them present only once. The sequenced sample was peripheral blood. The receptors shown here come from a woman of 80 years or more with acute or convalescent COVID-19. CDR3s include the opening cysteine and the closing phenylalanine or tryptophan.

J gene: TRBJ2-5
CDR3 length: 14
V gene: TRBV19
CDR3 protein: CASSMAGRWETQYF

J gene: TRBJ2-3
CDR3 length: 14
V gene: TRBV7-9
CDR3 protein: CASNSMRGTDTQYF

J gene: TRBJ1-5
CDR3 length: 16
V gene: TRBV7-9
CDR3 protein: CASSLARGQSNQPQHF

J gene: TRBJ1-2
CDR3 length: 14
V gene: TRBV28
CDR3 protein: CASSLRQGARGYTF

J gene: TRBJ2-3
CDR3 length: 15
V gene: TRBV12-1
CDR3 protein: CASSGVAGVVDTQYF

J gene: TRBJ2-2
CDR3 length: 14
V gene: TRBV5-4
CDR3 protein: CASSPGGRTGELFF

J gene: TRBJ2-3
CDR3 length: 15
V gene: TRBV10-1
CDR3 protein: CASSVGASTADTQYF

J gene: TRBJ1-2
CDR3 length: 13
V gene: TRBV7-2
CDR3 protein: CASSLAGEYGYTF

J gene: TRBJ1-1
CDR3 length: 13
V gene: TRBV29-1
CDR3 protein: CSVGSVMNTEAFF

J gene: TRBJ2-5
CDR3 length: 16
V gene: TRBV11-3
CDR3 protein: CASSSGLAGTQETQYF

J gene: TRBJ1-5
CDR3 length: 14
V gene: TRBV12-5
CDR3 protein: CASGSTGEYQPQHF

J gene: TRBJ2-1
CDR3 length: 20
V gene: TRBV4-1
CDR3 protein: CASSQDGTGRVAGSYNEQFF

J gene: TRBJ2-5
CDR3 length: 13
V gene: TRBV27
CDR3 protein: CASSPRQRETQYF

J gene: TRBJ2-7
CDR3 length: 16
V gene: TRBV10-3
CDR3 protein: CAISESGTRGSYEQYF

J gene: TRBJ2-1
CDR3 length: 14
V gene: TRBV29-1
CDR3 protein: CSAGLAGGWNEQFF

J gene: TRBJ2-4
CDR3 length: 17
V gene: TRBV11-2
CDR3 protein: CASSQRPWEGRKNIQYF

J gene: TRBJ2-2
CDR3 length: 16
V gene: TRBV7-9
CDR3 protein: CASSWLAGVFAGELFF

J gene: TRBJ2-3
CDR3 length: 12
V gene: TRBV6-5
CDR3 protein: CASRGREGTQYF

J gene: TRBJ2-3
CDR3 length: 14
V gene: TRBV9
CDR3 protein: CASSVDGGGYTQYF

J gene: TRBJ2-3
CDR3 length: 16
V gene: TRBV18
CDR3 protein: CASSPPTSGLTDTQYF

J gene: TRBJ2-3
CDR3 length: 16
V gene: TRBV5-1
CDR3 protein: CASSLSGDLRTDTQYF

J gene: TRBJ1-1
CDR3 length: 11
V gene: TRBV7-8
CDR3 protein: CASSPGFGAFF

J gene: TRBJ2-3
CDR3 length: 15
V gene: TRBV5-4
CDR3 protein: CASSRLAGDTDTQYF

J gene: TRBJ2-7
CDR3 length: 14
V gene: TRBV6-5
CDR3 protein: CASSDRAASYEQYF

J gene: TRBJ2-2
CDR3 length: 14
V gene: TRBV7-8
CDR3 protein: CASSLGTSPGELFF

J gene: TRBJ2-1
CDR3 length: 14
V gene: TRBV7-6
CDR3 protein: CASSYTSAYNEQFF

J gene: TRBJ2-7
CDR3 length: 13
V gene: TRBV12-3/TRBV12-4
CDR3 protein: CASSYGGFDEQYF

J gene: TRBJ1-6
CDR3 length: 16
V gene: TRBV7-9
CDR3 protein: CAIETGGAVGNSPLHF

J gene: TRBJ2-2
CDR3 length: 16
V gene: TRBV9
CDR3 protein: CASSGRQEPNTGELFF

J gene: TRBJ2-1
CDR3 length: 15
V gene: TRBV6-2/TRBV6-3
CDR3 protein: CASSWRAGGINEQFF

J gene: TRBJ1-6
CDR3 length: 16
V gene: TRBV6-5
CDR3 protein: CASSSGSEGYNSPLHF

J gene: TRBJ2-1
CDR3 length: 15
V gene: TRBV24-1
CDR3 protein: CATSMGQGRGDEQFF

J gene: TRBJ2-5
CDR3 length: 12
V gene: TRBV11-2
CDR3 protein: CASSFQGKTQYF

J gene: TRBJ2-5
CDR3 length: 14
V gene: TRBV30
CDR3 protein: CAWRNGGRGETQYF

J gene: TRBJ2-7
CDR3 length: 16
V gene: TRBV7-8
CDR3 protein: CASSLVFGTNSYEQYF

J gene: TRBJ2-1
CDR3 length: 16
V gene: TRBV24-1
CDR3 protein: CATSDPRGSWDNEQFF

J gene: TRBJ2-1
CDR3 length: 14
V gene: TRBV14
CDR3 protein: CASSRGTVAREQFF

J gene: TRBJ2-1
CDR3 length: 15
V gene: TRBV28
CDR3 protein: CASSLRFLADNEQFF

J gene: TRBJ2-1
CDR3 length: 15
V gene: TRBV18
CDR3 protein: CASSRGQGDYNEQFF

J gene: TRBJ2-3
CDR3 length: 17
V gene: TRBV5-1
CDR3 protein: CASFGVGGLAGTDTQYF

J gene: TRBJ1-5
CDR3 length: 14
V gene: TRBV18
CDR3 protein: CASSLKEGNQPQHF